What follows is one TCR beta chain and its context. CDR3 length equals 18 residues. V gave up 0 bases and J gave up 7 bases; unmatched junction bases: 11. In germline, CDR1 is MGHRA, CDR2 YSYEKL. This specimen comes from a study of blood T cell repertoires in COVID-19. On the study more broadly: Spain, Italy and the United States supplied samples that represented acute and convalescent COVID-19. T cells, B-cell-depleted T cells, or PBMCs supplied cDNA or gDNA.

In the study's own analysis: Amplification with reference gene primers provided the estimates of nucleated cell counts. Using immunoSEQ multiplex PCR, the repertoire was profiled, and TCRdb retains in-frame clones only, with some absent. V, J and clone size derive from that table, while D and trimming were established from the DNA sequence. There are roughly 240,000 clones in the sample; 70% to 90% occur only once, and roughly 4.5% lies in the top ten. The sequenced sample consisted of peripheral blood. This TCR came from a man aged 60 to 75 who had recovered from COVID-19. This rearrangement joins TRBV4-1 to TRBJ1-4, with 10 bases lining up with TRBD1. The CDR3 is CASSQEPGQGLVGEKLFF. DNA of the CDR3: TGCGCCAGCAGCCAAGAGCCGGGACAGGGGTTGGTTGGTGAAAAACTGTTTTTT.